This entry is about one T cell receptor (beta chain). Its antigen is not known. The record originates from a study of T cell repertoires in cytomegalovirus infection. The CDR3 length is 11 residues. The ends were cut back, 8 bases at V and 4 bases at J, with 8 bases in the middle. CDR1 is MGHDK, CDR2 SYGVNS, per germline. Findings of the study overall: Summed frequency of public TCR beta families distinguished CMV carriers with the relevant HLA. Within the response measured ex vivo, HLA-C-restricted CMV-specific TCR beta clonotypes were dominant.

One entry per CDR3 protein, called by TCRdb with MiXCR from the reads. The table includes a few hundred thousand distinct CDR3 sequences, over 7.5% detected once. The receptor was derived from a human donor in good health (CMV status not recorded). Some clones in this sample may be carry-over from other donors' samples. Sequences were obtained from PBMCs. The chain combines TRBV25-1 with TRBJ2-5; D is unclear. This CDR3 reads CASCLIETQYF. In DNA form, the CDR3 reads TGTGCCAGCTGCTTAATAGAGACCCAGTACTTC.